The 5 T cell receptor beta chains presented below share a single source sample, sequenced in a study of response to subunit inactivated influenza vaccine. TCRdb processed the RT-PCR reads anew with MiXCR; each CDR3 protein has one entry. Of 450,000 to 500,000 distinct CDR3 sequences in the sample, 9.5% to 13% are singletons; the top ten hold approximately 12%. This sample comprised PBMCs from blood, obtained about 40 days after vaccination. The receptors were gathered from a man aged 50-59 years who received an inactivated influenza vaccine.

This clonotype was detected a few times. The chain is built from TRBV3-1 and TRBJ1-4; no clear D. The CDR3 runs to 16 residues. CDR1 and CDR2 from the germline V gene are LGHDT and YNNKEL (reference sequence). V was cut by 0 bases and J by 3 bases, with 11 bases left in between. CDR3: CASSQDRVGPNEKLFF. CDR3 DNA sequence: TGTGCCAGCAGCCAAGATCGGGTCGGACCTAATGAAAAACTGTTTTTT.

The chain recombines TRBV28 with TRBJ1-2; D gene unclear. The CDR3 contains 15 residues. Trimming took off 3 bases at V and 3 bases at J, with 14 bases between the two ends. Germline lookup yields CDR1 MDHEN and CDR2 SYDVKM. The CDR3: CASSFYSRVDYGYTF. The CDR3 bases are TGTGCCAGCAGTTTTTATTCCCGGGTAGACTATGGCTACACCTTC.

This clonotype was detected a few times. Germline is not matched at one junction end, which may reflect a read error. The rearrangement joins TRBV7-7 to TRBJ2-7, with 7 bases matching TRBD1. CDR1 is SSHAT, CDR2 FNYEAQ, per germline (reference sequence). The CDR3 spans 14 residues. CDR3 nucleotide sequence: TGTGCTAGCAGCTTATCGGGACAGACGGGAGAGCAGTACTTC. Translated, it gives CASSLSGQTGEQYF.

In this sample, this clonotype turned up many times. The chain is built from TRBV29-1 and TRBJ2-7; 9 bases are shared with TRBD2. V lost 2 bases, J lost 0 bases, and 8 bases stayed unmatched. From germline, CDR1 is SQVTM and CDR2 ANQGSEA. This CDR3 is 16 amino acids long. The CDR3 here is CSVERRSSGNSYEQYF. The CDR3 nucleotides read TGCAGCGTTGAACGGCGGTCTAGCGGGAACTCCTACGAGCAGTACTTC.

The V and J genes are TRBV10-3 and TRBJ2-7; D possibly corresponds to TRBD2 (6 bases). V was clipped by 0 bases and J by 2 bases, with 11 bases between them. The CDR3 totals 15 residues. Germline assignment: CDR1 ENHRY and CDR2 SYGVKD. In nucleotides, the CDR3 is TGTGCCATCAGTGAGTCGGACCGGGGGACCTACGAGCAGTACTTC. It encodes CAISESDRGTYEQYF.